This T cell receptor beta chain was recorded in a study of early T cells in non-severe SARS-CoV-2 infection (dated by TCRdb to the early 2020s). With regard to the full study: Because TCR sequencing relied on bulk RNA taken from unsorted whole blood, pairing of alpha and beta chains was not possible. What the work shows at the level of the full study, not this receptor alone: VDJdb matching was skewed toward anti-spike CD8 responses, so virus-specific expansions were likely underestimated and private and CD4 specificities were missed.

About this clonotype itself: Which antigen it targets is not known. Base qualities are missing; no much larger clone stands one base away.

Library creation used 5' RACE. Sequenced using a NextSeq 500. The TCR library protocol attached unique molecular identifiers to individual cDNA molecules to correct for sequencing error and PCR bias. TCR alpha and beta chains were both sequenced, and the abundances of alpha and beta sequences in each sample were closely correlated with each other. Concerning the study's data processing: Decombinator V4 was used to annotate the V gene, J gene and CDR3 of the TCR sequences. Expanded TCRs were defined as changing significantly between any two time points under a Poisson model with p below 0.0001. Abundances of TCRs were expressed as counts per million after normalisation to the total number of TCRs sequenced in each sample. TRAV1-2 paired with TRAJ12, TRAJ20 or TRAJ33 defined MAIT TCRs, while TRAV10 paired with TRAJ18 defined iNKT TCRs. VDJdb, accessed on 1 November 2021, was searched for TCRs annotated for CMV, EBV and SARS-CoV-2, and TCRs annotated for more than one antigen were excluded. TCRdb redid the processing of the public reads, applying fastp at Q25 and MiXCR, and retained in-frame beta chains. Every distinct CDR3 protein forms one entry, paired with its most common genes and DNA. The V and J calls and clone size are TCRdb's, not the authors'. A total of some 71,000 distinct CDR3 sequences appear in this sample, around 13% of them only once. About an eighth of the sample rests with the top ten.

A case-control design nested within a healthcare worker cohort in London, UK, was used, with weekly nasopharyngeal swab PCR tests and blood sampling performed. Healthcare workers were enrolled in the week of the UK lockdown, from 23 to 31 March 2020, and were followed every week for up to roughly 16 weeks. The CDR3 sequence holds 13 residues, the cysteine and phenylalanine included. Just the 39-base CDR3 DNA is kept, in frame starting at base 1. Here V drops 6 bases and J drops 4 bases, and the junction holds 3 bases not matched to any gene. The CDR1 and CDR2 encoded by the germline V gene (reference sequence) are WNHNN and SYGVQD.

The rearrangement joined TRBV10-1 to TRBJ1-1; TRBD1 fits 9 bases in the junction. The sequence came from an adult who was a healthcare worker with PCR-confirmed SARS-CoV-2 infection or an uninfected control (not recorded which). Sequencing input: whole blood. The CDR3 in this case is CASSLDRGTEAFF. The DNA reads TGCGCCAGCAGCTTGGACAGGGGCACTGAAGCTTTCTTT.